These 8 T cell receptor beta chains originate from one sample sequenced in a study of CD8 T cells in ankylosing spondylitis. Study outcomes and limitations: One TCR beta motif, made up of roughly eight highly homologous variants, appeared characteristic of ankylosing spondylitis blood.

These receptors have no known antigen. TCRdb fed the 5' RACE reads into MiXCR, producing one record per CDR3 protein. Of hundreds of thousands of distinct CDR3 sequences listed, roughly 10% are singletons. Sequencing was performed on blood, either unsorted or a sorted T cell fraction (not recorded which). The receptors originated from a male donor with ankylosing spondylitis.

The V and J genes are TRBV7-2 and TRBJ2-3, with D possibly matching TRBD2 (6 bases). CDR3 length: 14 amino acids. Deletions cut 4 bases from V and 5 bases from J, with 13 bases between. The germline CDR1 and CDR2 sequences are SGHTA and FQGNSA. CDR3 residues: CASSSYGREDTQYF. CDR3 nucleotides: TGTGCCAGCAGCTCCTACGGGAGAGAAGATACGCAGTATTTT.

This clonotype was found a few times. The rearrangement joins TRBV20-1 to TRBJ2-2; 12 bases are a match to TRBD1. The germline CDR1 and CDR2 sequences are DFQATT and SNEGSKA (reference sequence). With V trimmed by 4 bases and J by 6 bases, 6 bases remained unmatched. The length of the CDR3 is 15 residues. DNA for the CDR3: TGCAGTGCTAAGGGGACAGGGGGCATATCCGGGGAGCTGTTTTTT. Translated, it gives CSAKGTGGISGELFF.

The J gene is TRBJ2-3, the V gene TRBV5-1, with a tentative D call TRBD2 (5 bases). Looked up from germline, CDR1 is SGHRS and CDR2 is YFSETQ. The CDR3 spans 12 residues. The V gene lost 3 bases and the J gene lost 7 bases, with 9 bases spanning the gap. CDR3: CASSSQRHTQYF. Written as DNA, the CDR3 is TGCGCCAGCAGCTCCCAGCGGCATACGCAGTATTTT.

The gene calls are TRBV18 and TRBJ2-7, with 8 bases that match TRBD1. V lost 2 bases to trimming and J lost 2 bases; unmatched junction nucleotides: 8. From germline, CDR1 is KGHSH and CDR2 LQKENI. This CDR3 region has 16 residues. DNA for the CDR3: TGTGCCAGCTCACCAAGAGGACAGGGTGACCCCTACGAGCAGTACTTC. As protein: CASSPRGQGDPYEQYF.

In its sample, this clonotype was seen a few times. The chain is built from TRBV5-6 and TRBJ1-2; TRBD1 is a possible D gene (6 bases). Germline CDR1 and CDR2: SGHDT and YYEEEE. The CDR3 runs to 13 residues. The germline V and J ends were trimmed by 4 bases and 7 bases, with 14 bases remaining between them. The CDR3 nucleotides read TGTGCCAGCAGCGCGAACAGGGATGCTGGCTACACCTTC. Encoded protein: CASSANRDAGYTF.

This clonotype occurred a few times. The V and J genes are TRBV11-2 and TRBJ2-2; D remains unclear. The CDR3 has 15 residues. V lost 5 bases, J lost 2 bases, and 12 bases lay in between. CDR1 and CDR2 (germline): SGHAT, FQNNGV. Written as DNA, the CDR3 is TGTGCCAGCAGCATCACACAGCGCAACACCGGGGAGCTGTTTTTT. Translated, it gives CASSITQRNTGELFF. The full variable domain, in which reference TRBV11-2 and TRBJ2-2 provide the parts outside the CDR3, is EAGVAQSPRYKIIEKRQSVAFWCNPISGHATLYWYQQILGQGPKLLIQFQNNGVVDDSQLPKDRFSAERLKGVDSTLKIQPAKLEDSAVYLCASSITQRNTGELFFGEGSRLTVL.

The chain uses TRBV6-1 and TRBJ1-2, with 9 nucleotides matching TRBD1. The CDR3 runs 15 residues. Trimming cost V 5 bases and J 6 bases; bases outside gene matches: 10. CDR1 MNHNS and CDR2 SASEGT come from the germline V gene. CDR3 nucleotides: TGTGCCAGCAGTCCCTGGGACCGGGACAGGGATGGCTACACCTTC. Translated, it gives CASSPWDRDRDGYTF.

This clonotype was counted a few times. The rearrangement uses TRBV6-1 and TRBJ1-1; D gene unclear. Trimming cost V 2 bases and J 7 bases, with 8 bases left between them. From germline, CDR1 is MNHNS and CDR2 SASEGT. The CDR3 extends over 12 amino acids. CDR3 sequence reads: CASSENQVEAFF. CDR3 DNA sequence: TGTGCCAGCAGTGAAAACCAGGTTGAAGCTTTCTTT.